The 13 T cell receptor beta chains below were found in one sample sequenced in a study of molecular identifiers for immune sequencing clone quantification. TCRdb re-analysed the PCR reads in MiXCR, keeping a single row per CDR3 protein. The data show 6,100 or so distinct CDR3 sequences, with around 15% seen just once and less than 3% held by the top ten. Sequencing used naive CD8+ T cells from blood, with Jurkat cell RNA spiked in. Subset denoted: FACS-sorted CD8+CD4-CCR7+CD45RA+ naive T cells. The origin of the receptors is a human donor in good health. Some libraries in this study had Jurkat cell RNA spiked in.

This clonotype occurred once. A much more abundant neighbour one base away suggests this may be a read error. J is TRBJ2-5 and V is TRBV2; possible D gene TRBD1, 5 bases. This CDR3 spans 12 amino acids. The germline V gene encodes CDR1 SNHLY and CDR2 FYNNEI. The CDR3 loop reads CASSGHQETRYF. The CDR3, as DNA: TGTGCCAGCTCAGGACACCAAGAGACCCGGTACTTC.

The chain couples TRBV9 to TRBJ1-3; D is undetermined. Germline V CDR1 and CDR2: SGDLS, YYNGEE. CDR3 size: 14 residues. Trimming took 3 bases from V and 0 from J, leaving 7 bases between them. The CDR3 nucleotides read TGTGCCAGCAGCGGGACCAACTCTGGAAACACCATATATTTT. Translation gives CASSGTNSGNTIYF.

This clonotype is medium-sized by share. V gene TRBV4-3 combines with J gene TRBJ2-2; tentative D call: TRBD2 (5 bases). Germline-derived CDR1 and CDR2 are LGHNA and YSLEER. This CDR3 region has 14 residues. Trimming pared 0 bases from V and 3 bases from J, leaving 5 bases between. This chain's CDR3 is CASSQDGDTGELFF. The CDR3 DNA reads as TGCGCCAGCAGCCAAGACGGGGACACCGGGGAGCTGTTTTTT.

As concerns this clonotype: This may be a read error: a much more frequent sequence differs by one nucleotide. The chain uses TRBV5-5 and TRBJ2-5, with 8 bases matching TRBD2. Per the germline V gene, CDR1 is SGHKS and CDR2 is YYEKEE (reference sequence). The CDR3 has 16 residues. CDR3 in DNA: TGTGCCAGCAGCGAGGGAATAGCGGGAATCCAAGGGACCCAGTACTTC. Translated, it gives CASSEGIAGIQGTQYF.

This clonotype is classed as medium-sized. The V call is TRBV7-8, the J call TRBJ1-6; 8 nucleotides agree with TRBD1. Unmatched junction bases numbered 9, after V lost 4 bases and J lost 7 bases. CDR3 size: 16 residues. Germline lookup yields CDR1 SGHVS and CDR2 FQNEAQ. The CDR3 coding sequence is TGTGCCAGCAGCTGGGGACGGACAGGGTTGAATTCACCCCTCCACTTT. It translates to CASSWGRTGLNSPLHF.

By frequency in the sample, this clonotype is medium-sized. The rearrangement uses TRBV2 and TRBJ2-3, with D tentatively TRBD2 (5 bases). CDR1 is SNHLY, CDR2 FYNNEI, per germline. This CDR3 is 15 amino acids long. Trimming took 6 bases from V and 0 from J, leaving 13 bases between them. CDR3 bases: TGTGCCAGCAGCGAGGGAGCGGCTAGCACAGATACGCAGTATTTT. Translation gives CASSEGAASTDTQYF.

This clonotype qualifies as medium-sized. The DNA of the CDR3 is TGCGCCAGCAGCCTCCACAGGGAAATGAACACTGAAGCTTTCTTT. It encodes CASSLHREMNTEAFF. The genes are TRBV4-1 and TRBJ1-1, with a possible D match to TRBD1 (6 bases). CDR3 length: 15 residues. V lost 4 bases and J 0 bases, leaving 12 bases between the germline ends. Germline CDR1 reads MGHRA; CDR2 reads YSYEKL.

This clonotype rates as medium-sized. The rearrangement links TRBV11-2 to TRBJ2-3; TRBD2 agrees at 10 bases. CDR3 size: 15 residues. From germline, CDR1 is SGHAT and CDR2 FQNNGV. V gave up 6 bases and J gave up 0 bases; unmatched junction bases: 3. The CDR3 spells CASRSLAGSTDTQYF. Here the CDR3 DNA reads TGTGCCAGCAGGTCACTAGCGGGGAGCACAGATACGCAGTATTTT.

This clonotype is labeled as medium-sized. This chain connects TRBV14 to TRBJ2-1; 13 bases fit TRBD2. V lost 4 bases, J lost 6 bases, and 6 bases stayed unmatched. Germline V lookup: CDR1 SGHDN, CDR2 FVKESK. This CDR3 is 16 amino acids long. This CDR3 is CASSRRLAGGRNEQFF. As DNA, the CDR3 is TGTGCCAGCAGCCGTAGACTAGCGGGAGGCCGCAATGAGCAGTTCTTC. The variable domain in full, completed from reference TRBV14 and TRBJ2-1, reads EAGVTQFPSHSVIEKGQTVTLRCDPISGHDNLYWYRRVMGKEIKFLLHFVKESKQDESGMPNNRFLAERTGGTYSTLKVQPAELEDSGVYFCASSRRLAGGRNEQFFGPGTRLTVL.

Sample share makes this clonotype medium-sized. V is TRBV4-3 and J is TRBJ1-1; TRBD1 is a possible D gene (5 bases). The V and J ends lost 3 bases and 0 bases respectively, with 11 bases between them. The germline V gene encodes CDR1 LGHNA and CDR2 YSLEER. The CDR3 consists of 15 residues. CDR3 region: CASSQGTVMNTEAFF. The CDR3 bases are TGCGCCAGCAGCCAGGGGACCGTCATGAACACTGAAGCTTTCTTT.

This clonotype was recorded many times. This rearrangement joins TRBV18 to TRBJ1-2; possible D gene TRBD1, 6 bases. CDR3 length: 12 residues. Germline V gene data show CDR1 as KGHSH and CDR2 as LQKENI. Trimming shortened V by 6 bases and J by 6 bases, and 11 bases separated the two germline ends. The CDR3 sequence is CASSRTADGYTF. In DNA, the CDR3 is TGTGCCAGCTCGCGGACAGCGGATGGCTACACCTTC. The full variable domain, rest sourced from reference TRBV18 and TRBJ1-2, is NAGVMQNPRHLVRRRGQEARLRCSPMKGHSHVYWYRQLPEEGLKFMVYLQKENIIDESGMPKERFSAEFPKEGPSILRIQQVVRGDSAAYFCASSRTADGYTFGSGTRLTVV.

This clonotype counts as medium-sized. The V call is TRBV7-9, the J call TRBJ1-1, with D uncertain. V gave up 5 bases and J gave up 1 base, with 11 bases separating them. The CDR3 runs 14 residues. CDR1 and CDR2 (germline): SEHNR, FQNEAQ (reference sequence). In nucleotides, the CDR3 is TGTGCCAGCAGCCCCGACCATACGAACACTGAAGCTTTCTTT. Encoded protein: CASSPDHTNTEAFF.

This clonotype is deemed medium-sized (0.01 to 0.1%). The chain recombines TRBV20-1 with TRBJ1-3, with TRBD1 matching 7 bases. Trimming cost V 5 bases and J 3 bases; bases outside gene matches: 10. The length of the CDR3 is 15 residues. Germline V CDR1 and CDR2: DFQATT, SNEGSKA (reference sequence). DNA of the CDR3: TGCAGTGCTCTCATTACAGGGGAAGATGGAAACACCATATATTTT. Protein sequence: CSALITGEDGNTIYF.